This TCR beta chain was captured by sequencing in a study of Ad26.COV2.S vaccination and SARS-CoV-2 variants. Study outcomes and limitations: Substantial response breadth was reportedly seen for spike-specific CD8+ and CD4+ T cells after vaccination.

TCRdb's table, derived via immunoSEQ multiplex PCR, lists solely in-frame clones and lacks some. The sample lists under 400,000 clones; about nine tenths were seen once. V lost 0 bases and J 3 bases, leaving 7 bases between the germline ends. From germline, CDR1 is SGHKS and CDR2 YYEKEE (reference sequence). The CDR3 contains 13 residues. This clone has a handful of counts. Its cognate antigen is unknown. Treatment reported: roughly 19 received Ad26.COV2.S at low or high dose, single or two shots; about five received placebo; per-sample allocation not given. Sampling took place 63 days after the first vaccine or placebo injection.

The TCR sequence derives from a person between 18 and 60 years old who received the Ad26.COV2.S COVID-19 vaccine or a placebo. J is TRBJ2-7 and V is TRBV5-5; D is unclear. The input for sequencing was peripheral blood, taken in a trial of Ad26.COV2.S vaccine versus placebo. The chain's CDR3 is CASSLGSRYEQYF. CDR3 in DNA: TGTGCCAGCAGCTTGGGAAGCCGCTACGAGCAGTACTTC.